These T cell receptor beta chains were read from a single sample in a study of lymphopenia after photon versus proton radiotherapy. Method: immunoSEQ multiplex PCR; TCRdb's copy keeps in-frame clones and lacks some. The sample holds 150,000 to 200,000 clones, about nine tenths seen once. The material was peripheral blood, obtained from a patient treated with photon-based radiotherapy. The receptors come from a man between 50 and 59 years old with gastric cancer. The CDR3 runs from the conserved cysteine through the conserved F or W.

V: TRBV20-1
J: TRBJ2-7
CDR3: CSAFTGYEQYF

V: TRBV7-6
J: TRBJ2-7
CDR3: CASSLATMDTQQYF

V: TRBV29-1
J: TRBJ2-5
CDR3: CSVARTKGETQYF

V: TRBV27
J: TRBJ2-7
CDR3: CASTLSYAGKIYEQYF

V: TRBV18
J: TRBJ1-3
CDR3: CASSTTKGNTIYF

V: TRBV6-5
J: TRBJ1-5
CDR3: CASRGTGDKQPQHF

V: TRBV7-2
J: TRBJ1-4
CDR3: CASSSQGADEKLFF

V: TRBV27
J: TRBJ2-7
CDR3: CASSRDRSYEQYF

V: TRBV7-9
J: TRBJ2-1
CDR3: CASSQPGGHNEQFF

V: TRBV30
J: TRBJ2-5
CDR3: CAWSPVAGTQYF

V: TRBV4-2
J: TRBJ2-2
CDR3: CASSPGIGTSGSWDTGELFF

V: TRBV5-1
J: TRBJ2-7
CDR3: CASSATGGYEQYF

V: TRBV11-2
J: TRBJ1-2
CDR3: CASSLDVGGTGYTF

V: TRBV4-1
J: TRBJ2-2
CDR3: CASSSGTMNTGELFF

V: TRBV7-6
J: TRBJ2-6
CDR3: CASSSSSSGANVLTF

V: TRBV7-8
J: TRBJ1-1
CDR3: CASSYDGNTEAFF

V: TRBV19
J: TRBJ2-7
CDR3: CASSETGTRTIYEQYF

V: TRBV19
J: TRBJ2-5
CDR3: CASSIVGPGEQTQYF

V: TRBV29-1
J: TRBJ1-2
CDR3: CSVEDRGVYGYTF

V: TRBV5-5
J: TRBJ2-7
CDR3: CASGPGLVVREQYF

V: TRBV2
J: TRBJ1-1
CDR3: CASSGPGWNTEAFF

V: TRBV9
J: TRBJ2-1
CDR3: CASSVDKTRSNWGNEQFF

V: TRBV19
J: TRBJ2-3
CDR3: CASSPGTARGLAGGPSTDTQYF

V: TRBV7-6
J: TRBJ2-7
CDR3: CASSLAGGPVEEQYF

V: TRBV6-1
J: TRBJ1-5
CDR3: CASSEKGFGDQPQHF

V: TRBV2
J: TRBJ2-3
CDR3: CASSGQPTDTQYF

V: TRBV30
J: TRBJ1-1
CDR3: CAWSPVQTEAFF

V: TRBV14
J: TRBJ2-2
CDR3: CASSQSLGLTGELFF

V: TRBV2
J: TRBJ2-7
CDR3: CASRLAGTYEQYF

V: TRBV19
J: TRBJ1-5
CDR3: CASDRGSSNQPQHF

V: TRBV5-4
J: TRBJ2-4
CDR3: CASSLDRADIQYF

V: TRBV5-4
J: TRBJ2-5
CDR3: CASSPSGPGETQYF

V: TRBV2
J: TRBJ1-4
CDR3: CASSEEEIRFEKLFF

V: TRBV28
J: TRBJ1-5
CDR3: CASIKGANQPQHF

V: TRBV7-8
J: TRBJ2-3
CDR3: CASSLSGDTQYF

V: TRBV19
J: TRBJ1-4
CDR3: CASKKGDSRGEKLFF

V: TRBV14
J: TRBJ1-1
CDR3: CASSQRGQAGPNTEAFF

V: TRBV6-4
J: TRBJ2-7
CDR3: CASRDRERRSYEQYF

V: TRBV30
J: TRBJ1-1
CDR3: CAWKWHLNTEAFF

V: TRBV5-1
J: TRBJ2-7
CDR3: CASSLPSYEQYF

V: TRBV5-1
J: TRBJ2-2
CDR3: CASSLTAINTGELFF

V: TRBV18
J: TRBJ2-3
CDR3: CASSPDSGSHKDTQYF

V: TRBV4-1
J: TRBJ2-7
CDR3: CASSQEWGYEQYF

V: TRBV12-5
J: TRBJ2-5
CDR3: CASGLDLRAQETQYF

V: TRBV18
J: TRBJ2-7
CDR3: CASSPVGTKYEQYF

V: TRBV10-1
J: TRBJ2-1
CDR3: CASSEEAAGGYNEQFF

V: TRBV5-6
J: TRBJ1-2
CDR3: CASSLAMVDNYGYTF

V: TRBV5-1
J: TRBJ2-3
CDR3: CASSLETSGTSDTQYF

V: TRBV5-1
J: TRBJ1-1
CDR3: CASSLAAAGMNTEAFF

V: TRBV11-2
J: TRBJ2-1
CDR3: CASSASLAGGYNEQFF

V: TRBV7-2
J: TRBJ2-7
CDR3: CASSLLADTYEQYF

V: TRBV10-1
J: TRBJ2-7
CDR3: CASSRDRGYEQYF

V: TRBV5-6
J: TRBJ2-6
CDR3: CASSWGLSSGANVLTF

V: TRBV30
J: TRBJ1-5
CDR3: CAWSGEGSQPQHF

V: TRBV10-3
J: TRBJ1-2
CDR3: CAISEGHNYGYTF

V: TRBV9
J: TRBJ1-1
CDR3: CASSAGVFAEAFF

V: TRBV29-1
J: TRBJ1-2
CDR3: CSVGDTGYGYTF

V: TRBV6-6
J: TRBJ2-5
CDR3: CASSQTGTSGTRTQYF

V: TRBV6-1
J: TRBJ1-2
CDR3: CASSLTPDGLSGYTF